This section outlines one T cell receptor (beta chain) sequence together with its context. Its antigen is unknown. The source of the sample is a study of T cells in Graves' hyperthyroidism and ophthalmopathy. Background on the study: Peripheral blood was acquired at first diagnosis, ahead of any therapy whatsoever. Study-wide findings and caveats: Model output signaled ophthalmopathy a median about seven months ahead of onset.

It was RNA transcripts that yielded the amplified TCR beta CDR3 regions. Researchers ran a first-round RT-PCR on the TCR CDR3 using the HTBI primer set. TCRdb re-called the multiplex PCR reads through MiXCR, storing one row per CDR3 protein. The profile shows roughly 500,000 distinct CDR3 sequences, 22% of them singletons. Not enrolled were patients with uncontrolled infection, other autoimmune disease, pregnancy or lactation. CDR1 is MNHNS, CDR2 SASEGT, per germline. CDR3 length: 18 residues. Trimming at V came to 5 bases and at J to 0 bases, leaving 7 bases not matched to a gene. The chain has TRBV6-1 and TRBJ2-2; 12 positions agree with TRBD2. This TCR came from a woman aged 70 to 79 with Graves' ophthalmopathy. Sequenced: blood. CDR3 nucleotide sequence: TGTGCCAGCAGTTCACTAGCGGGGGGTTTATCGAACACCGGGGAGCTGTTTTTT. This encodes CASSSLAGGLSNTGELFF.